The rows below give T cell receptor beta chains drawn from one sample of a study of T cell changes during pregnancy in multiple sclerosis. Clones were sequenced by immunoSEQ multiplex PCR, and TCRdb holds only the in-frame ones, with some missing. The table has more than 80,000 clones, 90% to 95% seen once. The sequences come from peripheral blood, collected in the second trimester of pregnancy. These receptors came from a female donor with multiple sclerosis, enrolled in a pregnancy study. Both conserved end residues are part of each CDR3. Each record gives: V gene, J gene, clone size, D gene, CDR3 protein, CDR3 DNA. D genes are given only for firm matches. For some rows the clone size is stated as once, few or many, or as a class when expanded; others skip it.

V gene: TRBV20-1; J gene: TRBJ2-4; clone size: -; D gene: -; CDR3 protein: CSAEGGDIQYF; CDR3 DNA: TGCAGTGCCGAGGGAGGAGACATTCAGTACTTC
V gene: TRBV4-3; J gene: TRBJ2-2; clone size: -; D gene: TRBD2; CDR3 protein: CASSQVGGLAGELFF; CDR3 DNA: TGCGCCAGCAGCCAAGTGGGAGGGCTCGCCGGGGAGCTGTTTTTT
V gene: TRBV5-1; J gene: TRBJ2-3; clone size: -; D gene: TRBD2; CDR3 protein: CASSSGLAGEGDTQYF; CDR3 DNA: TGCGCCAGCAGCTCCGGACTAGCGGGAGAGGGAGATACGCAGTATTTT
V gene: TRBV5-5; J gene: TRBJ2-1; clone size: -; D gene: -; CDR3 protein: CASSSSSYNEQFF; CDR3 DNA: TGTGCCAGCAGCTCCTCCTCCTACAATGAGCAGTTCTTC
V gene: TRBV25-1; J gene: TRBJ2-7; clone size: -; D gene: -; CDR3 protein: CASSGQGNWRYEQYF; CDR3 DNA: TGTGCCAGCAGTGGCCAGGGAAATTGGCGCTACGAGCAGTACTTC
V gene: TRBV7-6; J gene: TRBJ1-4; clone size: -; D gene: -; CDR3 protein: CASSLVSGGTTTNEKLFF; CDR3 DNA: TGTGCCAGCAGCTTAGTGTCGGGGGGGACCACAACTAATGAAAAACTGTTTTTT
V gene: TRBV28; J gene: TRBJ2-7; clone size: -; D gene: TRBD2; CDR3 protein: CASSPTIGGRGNYEQYF; CDR3 DNA: TGTGCCAGCAGCCCCACAATAGGCGGGAGGGGAAACTACGAGCAGTACTTC
V gene: TRBV4-1; J gene: TRBJ2-7; clone size: -; D gene: -; CDR3 protein: CASSRRDWSRDEQYF; CDR3 DNA: TGCGCCAGCAGCCGGAGGGACTGGTCGCGAGACGAGCAGTACTTC
V gene: TRBV30; J gene: TRBJ1-1; clone size: -; D gene: -; CDR3 protein: CAWNEHRNTEAFF; CDR3 DNA: TGTGCCTGGAATGAGCATAGGAACACTGAAGCTTTCTTT
V gene: TRBV13; J gene: TRBJ1-1; clone size: -; D gene: -; CDR3 protein: CASSLLGGETEAFF; CDR3 DNA: TGTGCCAGCAGCTTATTAGGGGGGGAGACTGAAGCTTTCTTT
V gene: TRBV4-1; J gene: TRBJ2-5; clone size: -; D gene: -; CDR3 protein: CASSQSQGRETQYF; CDR3 DNA: TGCGCCAGCAGCCAATCGCAGGGTAGAGAGACCCAGTACTTC
V gene: TRBV10-3; J gene: TRBJ2-1; clone size: -; D gene: TRBD1; CDR3 protein: CAIRTGGEGNNEQFF; CDR3 DNA: TGTGCCATCAGAACAGGGGGCGAAGGTAACAATGAGCAGTTCTTC
V gene: TRBV6-6; J gene: TRBJ2-7; clone size: -; D gene: -; CDR3 protein: CASSYGQHYEQYF; CDR3 DNA: TGTGCCAGCAGTTACGGACAGCACTACGAGCAGTACTTC
V gene: TRBV7-2; J gene: TRBJ1-1; clone size: -; D gene: -; CDR3 protein: CASSREFGAEAFF; CDR3 DNA: TGTGCCAGCTCCAGGGAATTTGGGGCTGAAGCTTTCTTT
V gene: TRBV19; J gene: TRBJ2-1; clone size: once; D gene: TRBD1; CDR3 protein: CASSMDRGGNEQFF; CDR3 DNA: TGTGCCAGTAGTATGGACAGGGGGGGGAATGAGCAGTTCTTC
V gene: TRBV10-1; J gene: TRBJ1-5; clone size: few; D gene: -; CDR3 protein: CASSPFFDRVNQPQHF; CDR3 DNA: TGCGCCAGCAGTCCGTTTTTTGACAGAGTCAATCAGCCCCAGCATTTT
V gene: TRBV13; J gene: TRBJ1-2; clone size: -; D gene: -; CDR3 protein: CASSWTVPEGYTF; CDR3 DNA: TGTGCCAGCAGCTGGACAGTTCCTGAAGGCTACACCTTC
V gene: TRBV5-1; J gene: TRBJ2-7; clone size: -; D gene: TRBD1; CDR3 protein: CASSLEGQNYEQYF; CDR3 DNA: TGCGCCAGCAGCTTGGAGGGACAGAACTACGAGCAGTACTTC
V gene: TRBV6-6; J gene: TRBJ2-3; clone size: -; D gene: -; CDR3 protein: CASSYSSVGASDTQYF; CDR3 DNA: TGTGCCAGCAGTTACTCCTCTGTTGGAGCTTCAGATACGCAGTATTTT
V gene: TRBV27; J gene: TRBJ2-6; clone size: -; D gene: TRBD2; CDR3 protein: CASSPRTSGRGGANVLTF; CDR3 DNA: TGTGCCAGCAGTCCCCGGACTAGCGGGAGGGGTGGGGCCAACGTCCTGACTTTC
V gene: TRBV28; J gene: TRBJ2-1; clone size: -; D gene: -; CDR3 protein: CASIKGTPTYNEQFF; CDR3 DNA: TGTGCCAGCATTAAGGGGACACCAACCTACAATGAGCAGTTCTTC
V gene: TRBV7-9; J gene: TRBJ2-7; clone size: -; D gene: TRBD2; CDR3 protein: CASSLGLAGGDEQYF; CDR3 DNA: TGTGCCAGCAGCTTAGGGCTAGCGGGAGGTGACGAGCAGTACTTC
V gene: TRBV19; J gene: TRBJ1-5; clone size: -; D gene: -; CDR3 protein: CASTLGKQPQHF; CDR3 DNA: TGTGCCAGTACGTTGGGCAAGCAGCCCCAGCATTTT
V gene: TRBV9; J gene: TRBJ2-2; clone size: -; D gene: -; CDR3 protein: CASSPHLDTGELFF; CDR3 DNA: TGTGCCAGCAGCCCCCACTTGGACACCGGGGAGCTGTTTTTT
V gene: TRBV6-5; J gene: TRBJ2-1; clone size: -; D gene: -; CDR3 protein: CASSFGFSTHNEQFF; CDR3 DNA: TGTGCCAGCAGTTTCGGGTTCTCAACCCACAATGAGCAGTTCTTC
V gene: TRBV5-6; J gene: TRBJ1-2; clone size: -; D gene: TRBD1; CDR3 protein: CASSIDRVNYGYTF; CDR3 DNA: TGTGCCAGCAGCATAGACAGGGTTAACTATGGCTACACCTTC
V gene: TRBV27; J gene: TRBJ2-7; clone size: -; D gene: TRBD1; CDR3 protein: CASRDRGRGYEQYF; CDR3 DNA: TGTGCCAGCAGGGACAGGGGAAGGGGCTACGAGCAGTACTTC
V gene: TRBV29-1; J gene: TRBJ2-1; clone size: -; D gene: -; CDR3 protein: CSVAAARQGIYNEQFF; CDR3 DNA: TGCAGCGTGGCCGCCGCGCGGCAGGGTATATACAATGAGCAGTTCTTC
V gene: TRBV6-6; J gene: TRBJ1-4; clone size: -; D gene: TRBD1; CDR3 protein: CASSYRTGGGSEKLFF; CDR3 DNA: TGTGCCAGCAGTTACCGGACAGGGGGCGGGAGTGAAAAACTGTTTTTT
V gene: TRBV9; J gene: TRBJ1-1; clone size: -; D gene: -; CDR3 protein: CASSPVTGNTEAFF; CDR3 DNA: TGTGCCAGCAGCCCCGTTACAGGGAACACTGAAGCTTTCTTT
V gene: TRBV29-1; J gene: TRBJ1-2; clone size: -; D gene: TRBD1; CDR3 protein: CSAQGARGYTF; CDR3 DNA: TGCAGCGCTCAGGGGGCGCGAGGCTACACCTTC
V gene: TRBV6-1; J gene: TRBJ2-7; clone size: -; D gene: -; CDR3 protein: CASSYLDEQYF; CDR3 DNA: TGTGCCAGCAGCTACCTAGACGAGCAGTACTTC
V gene: TRBV5-1; J gene: TRBJ2-1; clone size: -; D gene: -; CDR3 protein: CASSLTGNEQFF; CDR3 DNA: TGCGCCAGCAGCTTGACAGGGAATGAGCAGTTCTTC
V gene: TRBV9; J gene: TRBJ1-1; clone size: few; D gene: -; CDR3 protein: CASSAGGSLAFF; CDR3 DNA: TGTGCCAGCAGCGCGGGGGGATCGCTAGCTTTCTTT
V gene: TRBV6-1; J gene: TRBJ2-4; clone size: -; D gene: TRBD1; CDR3 protein: CASSDRDRGLRNIQYF; CDR3 DNA: TGTGCCAGCAGTGATCGGGACAGGGGGCTTAGAAACATTCAGTACTTC
V gene: TRBV11-3; J gene: TRBJ2-1; clone size: once; D gene: TRBD1; CDR3 protein: CASSLQGTGGDNEQFF; CDR3 DNA: TGTGCCAGCAGCCTACAAGGGACAGGGGGAGACAATGAGCAGTTCTTC
V gene: TRBV5-1; J gene: TRBJ2-1; clone size: -; D gene: TRBD2; CDR3 protein: CASSWAEAGGSYNEQFF; CDR3 DNA: TGCGCCAGCAGCTGGGCTGAAGCGGGAGGTTCCTACAATGAGCAGTTCTTC
V gene: TRBV4-2; J gene: TRBJ2-2; clone size: -; D gene: TRBD2; CDR3 protein: CASSRGREGIGELFF; CDR3 DNA: TGTGCCAGCAGCCGGGGGCGGGAGGGGATCGGGGAGCTGTTTTTT
V gene: TRBV19; J gene: TRBJ2-3; clone size: -; D gene: -; CDR3 protein: CASAVGQGSPDTQYF; CDR3 DNA: TGTGCCAGCGCGGTGGGGCAGGGAAGCCCAGATACGCAGTATTTT
V gene: TRBV7-2; J gene: TRBJ2-5; clone size: -; D gene: -; CDR3 protein: CASSLYVGAQYF; CDR3 DNA: TGTGCCAGCAGCTTATACGTTGGAGCCCAGTACTTC
V gene: TRBV27; J gene: TRBJ2-1; clone size: once; D gene: -; CDR3 protein: CASSTIANEQFF; CDR3 DNA: TGTGCCAGCAGTACCATAGCGAATGAGCAGTTCTTC
V gene: TRBV27; J gene: TRBJ2-1; clone size: -; D gene: -; CDR3 protein: CASSLSGAWDNEQFF; CDR3 DNA: TGTGCCAGCAGTTTAAGTGGGGCGTGGGACAATGAGCAGTTCTTC
V gene: TRBV19; J gene: TRBJ1-1; clone size: -; D gene: -; CDR3 protein: CASTTGPSGKATEAFF; CDR3 DNA: TGTGCCAGTACCACAGGCCCATCAGGGAAGGCGACTGAAGCTTTCTTT
V gene: TRBV5-1; J gene: TRBJ2-3; clone size: -; D gene: TRBD2; CDR3 protein: CASSLGGASGIRTDTQYF; CDR3 DNA: TGCGCCAGCAGCTTGGGGGGGGCTAGCGGGATCCGCACAGATACGCAGTATTTT
V gene: TRBV7-3; J gene: TRBJ2-1; clone size: -; D gene: -; CDR3 protein: CASSLKGLALRDEQFF; CDR3 DNA: TGTGCCAGCAGCTTAAAAGGCCTAGCGCTAAGGGATGAGCAGTTCTTC
V gene: TRBV6-8; J gene: TRBJ2-3; clone size: -; D gene: -; CDR3 protein: CASSHIRRLNTDTQYF; CDR3 DNA: TGTGCCAGCAGTCACATACGGCGGCTTAACACAGATACGCAGTATTTT
V gene: TRBV27; J gene: TRBJ2-2; clone size: once; D gene: TRBD2; CDR3 protein: CASRGLAGGPPGELFF; CDR3 DNA: TGTGCCAGCAGGGGACTAGCGGGAGGTCCTCCCGGGGAGCTGTTTTTT
V gene: TRBV5-4; J gene: TRBJ1-4; clone size: -; D gene: TRBD1; CDR3 protein: CASSFTTGGSGEKLFF; CDR3 DNA: TGTGCCAGCAGCTTCACGACAGGGGGCAGCGGTGAAAAACTGTTTTTT
V gene: TRBV13; J gene: TRBJ1-1; clone size: few; D gene: -; CDR3 protein: CASSLPGRQDTEAFF; CDR3 DNA: TGTGCCAGCAGCCTGCCAGGGAGGCAGGACACTGAAGCTTTCTTT